This T cell receptor beta chain comes out of a study of blood T cell dynamics during melanoma immunotherapy. As for the study in general: First-line therapy was either pembrolizumab or nivolumab with ipilimumab for metastatic melanoma.

Every bulk PBMC sample received the same 350 ng of DNA. The table came from immunoSEQ multiplex PCR; TCRdb's copy has only in-frame clones and leaves some out. The sample records approximately 11,000 clones, more than 70% being singletons. Germline loops: CDR1 MNHNY, CDR2 SVGAGI (reference sequence). The CDR3 has 15 amino acids. V gave up 0 bases and J gave up 0 bases, with 9 bases separating them. The sample's time point: week 3, after first cycle of checkpoint inhibitor. The receptor comes from a human donor with melanoma. The material sequenced was blood, taken from a patient treated with checkpoint blockade. This chain links TRBV6-6 with TRBJ2-7; a possible D gene is TRBD1 (6 bases). In DNA, the CDR3 is TGTGCCAGCAGTTACTCCGGACAGTCCTCCTACGAGCAGTACTTC. This translates into CASSYSGQSSYEQYF.